The clone carrying this TCR beta chain was observed at least ten times. Its antigen is still unknown. The data derive from a study of CD8 T cells in ankylosing spondylitis. General study points: Within ankylosing spondylitis blood, a TCR beta motif made up of seven to nine highly homologous variants appeared to be characteristic.

In germline, CDR1 is MNHEY, CDR2 SMNVEV (reference sequence). V was clipped by 5 bases and J by 7 bases, with 11 bases between them. This CDR3 region has 13 residues. TCRdb passed the 5' RACE reads through MiXCR, listing each CDR3 protein once. Among more than 300,000 distinct CDR3 sequences listed, roughly 10% were seen once. The sequenced material came from blood, either unsorted or a sorted T cell fraction (not recorded which). This receptor was obtained from a female donor with ankylosing spondylitis or in good health (not recorded which). This chain links TRBV27 with TRBJ1-4; D is uncertain. CDR3 DNA: TGTGCCAGCAGTCTTGTCGGAGGTGAAAAACTGTTTTTT. Translating it yields CASSLVGGEKLFF. Together with reference TRBV27 and TRBJ1-4, the CDR3 gives the full variable domain: EAQVTQNPRYLITVTGKKLTVTCSQNMNHEYMSWYRQDPGLGLRQIYYSMNVEVTDKGDVPEGYKVSRKEKRNFPLILESPSPNQTSLYFCASSLVGGEKLFFGSGTQLSVL.